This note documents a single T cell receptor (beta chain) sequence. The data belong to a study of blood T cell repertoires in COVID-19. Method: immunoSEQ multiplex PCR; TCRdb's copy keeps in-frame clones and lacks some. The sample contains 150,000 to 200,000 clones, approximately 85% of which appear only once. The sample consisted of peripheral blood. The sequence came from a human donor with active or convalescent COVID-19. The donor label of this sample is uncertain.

The CDR3 DNA reads TGTGCCAGCAGCCGACAGGGGGTAGGGGGCTACACCTTC. This encodes CASSRQGVGGYTF. The V and J genes are TRBV7-6 and TRBJ1-2, with 9 bases identical to TRBD1. J lost 8 bases, V lost 5 bases, and 6 bases had no gene match. Germline CDR1 reads SGHVS; CDR2 reads FNYEAQ. This CDR3 has 13 residues.